This T cell receptor beta chain was captured in a study of blood T cell repertoires in COVID-19. Study context: Sites in the United States, Italy and Spain provided acute and convalescent COVID-19 samples.

Residents of about two dozen US areas, aged about 18 to 95 years, made up the participants. Among Cohort 3 donors, those recovered had two negative PCRs, clearance, or symptom resolution. Trimming at V came to 3 bases and at J to 1 base, leaving 3 bases not matched to a gene. Germline values: CDR1 LGHNA, CDR2 YSLEER. CDR3 length equals 15 residues. Assay: immunoSEQ multiplex PCR; the TCRdb copy retains only in-frame clones and omits some. The sample lists a few hundred thousand clones; under 95% were seen once. This clonotype was sampled from a woman aged 30 to 39 who had recovered from COVID-19. The specimen sequenced was PBMCs or T cells enriched from blood (not recorded which). This rearrangement joins TRBV4-3 to TRBJ2-5; 9 nucleotides align to TRBD1. The CDR3 sequence: CASSQLQGAQETQYF. CDR3 sequence (DNA): TGCGCCAGCAGCCAGCTACAGGGGGCCCAAGAGACCCAGTACTTC.